These 32 T cell receptor beta chains originate from one sample sequenced in a study of blood T cell repertoires in COVID-19 (TCRdb year 2020). Libraries came from the immunoSEQ multiplex PCR assay. The source is immuneACCESS, and TCRdb retained only in-frame sequences with V and J called. Part of the clones is not carried over; for the studies checked, unresolved V genes explain less than half of this, and the remainder is unexplained. Across this sample there are some 80,000 clones, with 90% seen only once. The ten top clones hold about 2.7% of the sample. The specimen was peripheral blood. These receptors originate from a human donor in a cohort sampled during active COVID-19.

This chain uses TRBV19 with TRBJ1-1, with D possibly TRBD1 on 5 matching bases. Germline V gene lookup returns CDR1 LNHDA and CDR2 SQIVND (reference sequence). Trimming stripped 10 bases from V and 6 bases from J, with 12 bases between. CDR3 size: 11 residues. The CDR3 coding sequence is TGTGCCACCCGAAGGGGCGCTGAAGCTTTCTTT. Protein sequence: CATRRGAEAFF.

J is TRBJ1-4 and V is TRBV10-3, with 11 bases identical to TRBD1. The CDR3 length is 13 residues. Germline CDR1 and CDR2: ENHRY and SYGVKD. V gave up 10 bases and J gave up 3 bases; unmatched junction bases: 1. The CDR3 DNA follows: TGTGCCACGGGACAGGGGGCTAATGAAAAACTGTTTTTT. Protein sequence: CATGQGANEKLFF.

The rearrangement uses TRBV6-5 and TRBJ1-2; D remains unclear. The CDR3 has 12 amino acids. Germline V gives CDR1 MNHEY, CDR2 SVGAGI. Trimming pared 4 bases from V and 3 bases from J, leaving 6 bases between. The CDR3 spells CASSFADYGYTF. In nucleotides, the CDR3 is TGTGCCAGCAGTTTTGCAGACTATGGCTACACCTTC.

The chain has TRBV10-3 and TRBJ1-3, with TRBD1 matching 7 bases. V lost 0 bases and J lost 2; bases outside the gene matches: 4. The CDR3 runs to 16 residues. CDR1 is ENHRY and CDR2 is SYGVKD in the germline V gene. The CDR3 sequence is CAISESTGVAGNTIYF. DNA of the CDR3: TGTGCCATCAGTGAGTCTACAGGGGTTGCTGGAAACACCATATATTTT.

The rearrangement uses TRBV7-8 and TRBJ1-6; D may be TRBD1 (6 bases). Trimming took 6 bases from V and 0 from J, leaving 15 bases between them. CDR1 SGHVS and CDR2 FQNEAQ come from the germline V gene. This CDR3 contains 17 residues. The CDR3 bases are TGTGCCAGCAGGGGCCCGGGGGGCAGCTCCTATAATTCACCCCTCCACTTT. It translates to CASRGPGGSSYNSPLHF.

The chain has TRBV7-8 and TRBJ2-3; D uncertain. Trimming cost V 0 bases and J 6 bases, with 7 bases left between them. Germline V lookup: CDR1 SGHVS, CDR2 FQNEAQ. The CDR3 has 13 residues. The CDR3 sequence: CASSLAHGDTQYF. The CDR3, as DNA: TGTGCCAGCAGCTTAGCGCACGGGGATACGCAGTATTTT.

The chain's CDR3 is CASSPYGDRGGTEAFF. The CDR3 DNA is TGTGCCAGCAGCCCCTACGGGGACAGGGGAGGGACTGAAGCTTTCTTT. The chain links TRBV7-9 to TRBJ1-1; 10 nucleotides align to TRBD1. J lost 5 bases, V lost 5 bases, and 11 bases had no gene match. This CDR3 spans 16 amino acids. In germline, CDR1 is SEHNR, CDR2 FQNEAQ (reference sequence).

V and J are TRBV3-1 (or the pseudogene TRBV3-2) and TRBJ2-3; 7 bases are shared with TRBD1. The CDR3 runs 16 residues. The V gene's germline CDR1 is LGHDT and CDR2 YNNKEL (reference sequence). The J segment lost 1 base and the V segment lost 1 base, leaving 5 bases of the junction unmatched. The CDR3 loop is CASSQVDRAGTDTQYF. Written as DNA, the CDR3 is TGTGCCAGCAGCCAAGTCGACAGGGCTGGCACAGATACGCAGTATTTT.

This chain uses TRBV3-1 (or the pseudogene TRBV3-2) with TRBJ2-1; a weak D match, TRBD2 (6 bases). With 1 base removed from V and 7 bases from J, the gap between germline ends came to 20 bases. Germline V lookup: CDR1 LGHDT, CDR2 YNNKEL (reference sequence). CDR3 length: 17 amino acids. This CDR3 is CASSQVIETRVRNEQFF. DNA of the CDR3: TGTGCCAGCAGCCAAGTCATAGAGACTAGAGTAAGAAATGAGCAGTTCTTC.

The rearrangement joins TRBV6-2 or TRBV6-3 to TRBJ2-1, with D unresolved. Trimming took 2 bases from V and 3 from J, leaving 8 bases between them. The CDR3 is made up of 14 amino acids. Germline CDR1 MNHEY, CDR2 SVGEGT. The CDR3 reads CASSYDSNYNEQFF. CDR3 nucleotides: TGTGCCAGCAGTTACGACTCGAACTACAATGAGCAGTTCTTC.

The V gene is TRBV10-3, the J gene TRBJ2-7, with a possible D match to TRBD2 (5 bases). Deletions cut 3 bases from V and 6 bases from J, with 21 bases between. The germline gives CDR1 ENHRY, CDR2 SYGVKD. The CDR3 length is 16 residues. Here the CDR3 DNA reads TGTGCCATCAGTGACGAGGGAGAGGTAGGAAAATCCGAGCAGTACTTC. Encoded protein: CAISDEGEVGKSEQYF.

The chain uses TRBV10-3 and TRBJ2-6, with 9 bases matching TRBD1. The J segment lost 1 base and the V segment lost 0 bases, leaving 7 bases of the junction unmatched. Germline V gene sequence: CDR1 ENHRY, CDR2 SYGVKD. The CDR3 spans 19 residues. In DNA form, the CDR3 reads TGTGCCATCAGTGAGTCCCGGGACAGGGAGCGTTCTGGGGCCAACGTCCTGACTTTC. Translation: CAISESRDRERSGANVLTF.

This clone came up once. The J gene is TRBJ1-2, the V gene TRBV12-3 or TRBV12-4; D call uncertain. The length of the CDR3 is 13 residues. V lost 4 bases to trimming and J lost 3 bases, with 9 bases between them. The CDR3 loop reads CASSSRGYYGYTF. The CDR3 DNA reads as TGTGCCAGCAGTTCTCGGGGTTACTATGGCTACACCTTC.

V and J are TRBV2 and TRBJ2-7; 12 bases match TRBD2. Trimming at V came to 2 bases and at J to 4 bases, leaving 0 bases not matched to a gene. The CDR3 runs to 14 residues. The germline CDR1 and CDR2 sequences are SNHLY and FYNNEI. The CDR3 reads CASSETSGGYEQYF. CDR3 DNA: TGTGCCAGCAGTGAAACTAGCGGGGGGTACGAGCAGTACTTC.

The chain has TRBV3-1 (or the pseudogene TRBV3-2) and TRBJ1-3; tentative D call: TRBD1 (5 bases). Germline V CDR1 and CDR2: LGHDT, YNNKEL (reference sequence). CDR3 length: 15 amino acids. The V gene lost 6 bases and the J gene lost 7 bases, with 19 bases spanning the gap. The CDR3 DNA sequence: TGTGCCAGCAGTCAAAGGGGATTTTTCCGGAACACCATATATTTT. This gives the protein CASSQRGFFRNTIYF.

V and J are TRBV5-8 and TRBJ2-6; a possible D gene is TRBD2 (5 bases). CDR3 length: 15 amino acids. CDR1 is SGHTS and CDR2 is YDEGEE in the germline V gene. Trimming removed 2 bases from V and 2 bases from J, with 8 bases in between. For the CDR3, the DNA is TGTGCCAGCAGCTTAGAGGGTACTGGGGCCAACGTCCTGACTTTC. Its protein product is CASSLEGTGANVLTF.

CDR3 DNA: TGTGCCAGCAGCTTGAGGGGGACAGGGAGCCACAATGAGCAGTTCTTC. Translated, it gives CASSLRGTGSHNEQFF. This chain connects TRBV5-5 to TRBJ2-1; TRBD1 matches at 9 bases. J gave up 5 bases and V 1 base, and 7 bases lay outside the gene matches. The CDR3 spans 16 residues. CDR1 is SGHKS and CDR2 is YYEKEE in the germline V gene (reference sequence). The full variable domain, rest sourced from reference TRBV5-5 and TRBJ2-1, is DAGVTQSPTHLIKTRGQQVTLRCSPISGHKSVSWYQQVLGQGPQFIFQYYEKEERGRGNFPDRFSARQFPNYSSELNVNALLLGDSALYLCASSLRGTGSHNEQFFGPGTRLTVL.

The chain links TRBV4-1 to TRBJ2-1, with 7 bases that match TRBD2. Germline V gene data show CDR1 as MGHRA and CDR2 as YSYEKL. The J segment lost 8 bases and the V segment lost 1 base, leaving 11 bases of the junction unmatched. There are 16 residues in the CDR3. The CDR3 nucleotides are TGCGCCAGCAGCCAAGTCCCCGGGCGTCTAGCGGATGAGCAGTTCTTC. It specifies CASSQVPGRLADEQFF.

The chain has TRBV6-2 or TRBV6-3 and TRBJ1-1, with D uncertain. The CDR3 is made up of 14 amino acids. Germline V gene data show CDR1 as MNHEY and CDR2 as SVGEGT. V was clipped by 6 bases and J by 1 base, with 12 bases between them. The CDR3 sequence is CASSRQFRNTEAFF. CDR3 nucleotides: TGTGCCAGCAGCCGACAATTTAGGAACACTGAAGCTTTCTTT.

The chain joins TRBV6-4 to TRBJ2-1; TRBD2 aligns across 11 bases. CDR3 size: 21 residues. Germline CDR1 and CDR2: MRHNA and SNTAGT. Trimming at V came to 2 bases and at J to 0 bases, leaving 15 bases not matched to a gene. The CDR3 nucleotides are TGTGCCAGCAGTGACGACGCAAGGGGACTAGCGGTCCTGGGCTCCTACAATGAGCAGTTCTTC. It yields the protein CASSDDARGLAVLGSYNEQFF.

The chain couples TRBV7-2 to TRBJ2-3; 10 positions agree with TRBD2. The V segment lost 1 base and the J segment 6 bases; nucleotides outside the gene matches: 4. The length of the CDR3 is 15 residues. Germline assignment: CDR1 SGHTA and CDR2 FQGNSA. CDR3 DNA sequence: TGTGCCAGCAGCTTAGTAGCGGGGGGAGCGGATACGCAGTATTTT. The encoded protein is CASSLVAGGADTQYF. Drawing the rest from reference TRBV7-2 and TRBJ2-3, the complete variable domain is GAGVSQSPSNKVTEKGKDVELRCDPISGHTALYWYRQSLGQGLEFLIYFQGNSAPDKSGLPSDRFSAERTGGSVSTLTIQRTQQEDSAVYLCASSLVAGGADTQYFGPGTRLTVL.

V and J are TRBV9 and TRBJ2-5; D call uncertain. Germline V lookup: CDR1 SGDLS, CDR2 YYNGEE. The V end was cut by 7 bases, the J end by 4 bases, with 17 bases between. The CDR3 runs 14 residues. The CDR3 DNA is TGTGCCAGCGGTAAAAGTCTCTCGGGAGAGACCCAGTACTTC. It encodes CASGKSLSGETQYF.

This chain links TRBV19 with TRBJ1-6; 7 bases line up with TRBD1. Germline values: CDR1 LNHDA, CDR2 SQIVND (reference sequence). There are 15 residues in the CDR3. J gave up 9 bases and V 4 bases, and 9 bases lay outside the gene matches. The CDR3 DNA reads as TGTGCCAGTAGTAACTCGGCTTCAGGGGGTTCACCCCTCCACTTT. This codes for CASSNSASGGSPLHF.

The rearrangement uses TRBV11-1 and TRBJ1-1; D may be TRBD1 (5 bases). From germline, CDR1 is SGHAT and CDR2 FQDESV (reference sequence). V gave up 3 bases and J gave up 5 bases, with 19 bases separating them. The CDR3 is made up of 16 amino acids. CDR3 amino acids: CASSFRNAGMETEAFF. CDR3 coding DNA: TGTGCCAGCAGCTTCCGCAATGCAGGGATGGAGACTGAAGCTTTCTTT.

This rearrangement joins TRBV5-8 to TRBJ1-5; D uncertain. The V gene's germline CDR1 is SGHTS and CDR2 YDEGEE. Deletions cut 0 bases from V and 2 bases from J, with 9 bases between. The CDR3 contains 15 residues. The DNA of the CDR3 is TGTGCCAGCAGCTTGGGCAGGATAGGCAATCAGCCCCAGCATTTT. The encoded protein is CASSLGRIGNQPQHF.

The CDR3 loop reads CASSEVWTSGSRFPDTQYF. CDR3 coding DNA: TGTGCCAGCAGTGAGGTTTGGACTAGCGGGAGCAGGTTCCCAGATACGCAGTATTTT. The V gene is TRBV6-1, the J gene TRBJ2-3; 13 nucleotides align to TRBD2. The CDR3 is made up of 19 amino acids. Germline lookup yields CDR1 MNHNS and CDR2 SASEGT. V trimming: 3 bases; J trimming: 4 bases; junction bases outside the gene matches: 13.

The CDR3 region is CASSVAGTEHNEQFF. DNA of the CDR3: TGTGCCAGCAGCGTAGCTGGGACAGAACACAATGAGCAGTTCTTC. The rearrangement uses TRBV9 and TRBJ2-1, with TRBD1 matching 7 bases. J gave up 5 bases and V 0 bases, and 5 bases lay outside the gene matches. Germline V gene data show CDR1 as SGDLS and CDR2 as YYNGEE. The CDR3 is 15 residues long.

The chain carries TRBV19 and TRBJ2-7; weak D call: TRBD2 (5 bases). The CDR3 has 14 amino acids. The germline gives CDR1 LNHDA, CDR2 SQIVND (reference sequence). The V end lost 3 bases, the J end lost 1 base, and 10 bases lay between the germline ends. In DNA, the CDR3 is TGTGCCAGTAGTATCCGGGTAGCGTCCTACGAGCAGTACTTC. Its protein product is CASSIRVASYEQYF.

V usage is TRBV6-5 and J usage is TRBJ1-5; the D gene is possibly TRBD1 (5 bases). Germline-derived CDR1 and CDR2 are MNHEY and SVGAGI. Trimming removed 6 bases from V and 1 base from J, with 13 bases in between. CDR3 size: 15 residues. The CDR3 region has the DNA TGTGCCAGCAGAAGGCTACAGGTCAGCAATCAGCCCCAGCATTTT. Protein product: CASRRLQVSNQPQHF.

This rearrangement joins TRBV19 to TRBJ1-4; D gene uncertain. The length of the CDR3 is 16 residues. The germline V gene encodes CDR1 LNHDA and CDR2 SQIVND (reference sequence). V lost 5 bases to trimming and J lost 1 base, with 14 bases between them. CDR3 in amino acids: CASSSTGSGTNEKLFF. CDR3 in DNA: TGTGCCAGTAGTTCCACCGGTTCGGGAACTAATGAAAAACTGTTTTTT.

V and J are TRBV27 and TRBJ2-1; D unclear. The CDR3 is 13 residues long. Germline V CDR1 and CDR2: MNHEY, SMNVEV (reference sequence). With 4 bases removed from V and 4 bases from J, the gap between germline ends came to 8 bases. The CDR3 coding sequence is TGTGCCAGCAGTTATACAAGATACAATGAGCAGTTCTTC. Its protein product is CASSYTRYNEQFF.

The chain employs TRBV6-2 or TRBV6-3 and TRBJ2-5; 8 bases align to TRBD2. With 4 bases clipped from V and 5 bases from J, the junction kept 15 bases outside the gene matches. CDR3 length: 17 residues. Germline V gives CDR1 MNHEY, CDR2 SVGEGT. CDR3 in DNA: TGTGCCAGCAGTTGGCGGGGGACTAGTAGGGGGAGGGAGACCCAGTACTTC. Its protein is CASSWRGTSRGRETQYF.